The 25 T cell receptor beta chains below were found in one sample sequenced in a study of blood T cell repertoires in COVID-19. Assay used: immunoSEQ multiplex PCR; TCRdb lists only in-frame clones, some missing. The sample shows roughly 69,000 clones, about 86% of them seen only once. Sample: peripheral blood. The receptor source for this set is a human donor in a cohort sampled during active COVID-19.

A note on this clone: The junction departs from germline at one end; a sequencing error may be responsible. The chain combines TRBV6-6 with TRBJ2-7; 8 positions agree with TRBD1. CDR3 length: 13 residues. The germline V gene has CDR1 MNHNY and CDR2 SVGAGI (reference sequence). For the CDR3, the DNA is TGTGCCAGCAGTTACTCGACGCGGCAGGGGGCCACCTTC. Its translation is CASSYSTRQGATF.

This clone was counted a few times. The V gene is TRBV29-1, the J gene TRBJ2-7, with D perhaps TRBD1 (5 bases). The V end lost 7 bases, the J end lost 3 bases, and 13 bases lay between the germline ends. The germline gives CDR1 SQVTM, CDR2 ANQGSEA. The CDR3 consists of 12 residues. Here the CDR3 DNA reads TGCAGCGCCTGGGCCAGGGACTACGAGCAGTACTTC. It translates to CSAWARDYEQYF.

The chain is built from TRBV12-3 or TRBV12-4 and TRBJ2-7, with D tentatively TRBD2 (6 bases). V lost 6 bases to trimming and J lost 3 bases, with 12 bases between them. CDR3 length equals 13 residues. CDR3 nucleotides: TGTGCCAGCAGGGGGGAGGTGGGCTACGAGCAGTACTTC. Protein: CASRGEVGYEQYF.

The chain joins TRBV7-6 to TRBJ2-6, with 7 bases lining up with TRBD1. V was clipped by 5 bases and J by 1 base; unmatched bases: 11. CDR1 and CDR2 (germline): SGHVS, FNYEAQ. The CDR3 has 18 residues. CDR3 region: CASSRDMYRGSGANVLTF. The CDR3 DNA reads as TGTGCCAGCAGCCGAGACATGTACAGGGGTTCTGGGGCCAACGTCCTGACTTTC.

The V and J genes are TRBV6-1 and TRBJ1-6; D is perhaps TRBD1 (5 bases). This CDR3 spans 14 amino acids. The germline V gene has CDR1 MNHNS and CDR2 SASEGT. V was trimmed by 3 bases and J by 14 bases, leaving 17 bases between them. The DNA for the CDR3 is TGTGCCAGCAGTGAGTGGGGTACAGGCTCCGCCCTCCACTTT. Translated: CASSEWGTGSALHF.

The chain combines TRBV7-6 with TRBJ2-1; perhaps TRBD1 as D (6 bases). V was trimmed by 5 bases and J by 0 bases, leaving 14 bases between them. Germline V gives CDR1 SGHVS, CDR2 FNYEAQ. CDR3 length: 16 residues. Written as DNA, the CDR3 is TGTGCCAGCAGCCCCCAGGACAGCTTCTCCTACAATGAGCAGTTCTTC. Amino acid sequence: CASSPQDSFSYNEQFF.

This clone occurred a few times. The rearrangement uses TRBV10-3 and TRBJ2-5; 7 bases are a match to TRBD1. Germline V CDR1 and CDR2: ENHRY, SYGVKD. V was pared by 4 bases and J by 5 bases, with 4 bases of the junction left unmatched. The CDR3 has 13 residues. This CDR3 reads CAISGQGMETQYF. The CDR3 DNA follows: TGTGCCATCAGTGGACAGGGAATGGAGACCCAGTACTTC.

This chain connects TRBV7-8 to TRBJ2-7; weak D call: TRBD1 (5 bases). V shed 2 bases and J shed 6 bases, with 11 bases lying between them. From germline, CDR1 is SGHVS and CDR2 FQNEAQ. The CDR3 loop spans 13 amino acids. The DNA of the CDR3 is TGTGCCAGCAGCTTATCAGGGATCGGCGAGCAGTACTTC. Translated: CASSLSGIGEQYF.

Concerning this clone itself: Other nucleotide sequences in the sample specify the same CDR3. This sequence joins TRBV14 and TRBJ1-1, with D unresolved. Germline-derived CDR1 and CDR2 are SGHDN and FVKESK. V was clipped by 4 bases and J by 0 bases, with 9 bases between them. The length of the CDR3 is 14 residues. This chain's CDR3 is CASSPPGMNTEAFF. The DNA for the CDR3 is TGTGCCAGCAGCCCGCCCGGGATGAACACTGAAGCTTTCTTT.

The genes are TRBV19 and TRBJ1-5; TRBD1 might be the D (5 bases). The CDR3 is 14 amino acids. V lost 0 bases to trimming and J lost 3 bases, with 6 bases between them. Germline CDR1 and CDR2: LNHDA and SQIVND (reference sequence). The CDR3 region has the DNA TGTGCCAGTAGTATAGACAGGGACAATCAGCCCCAGCATTTT. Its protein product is CASSIDRDNQPQHF.

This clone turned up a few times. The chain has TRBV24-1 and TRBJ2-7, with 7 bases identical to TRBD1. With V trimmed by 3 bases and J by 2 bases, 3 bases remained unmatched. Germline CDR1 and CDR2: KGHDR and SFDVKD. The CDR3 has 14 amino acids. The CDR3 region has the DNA TGTGCCACCAGTGATAATAGGGGGCCCTACGAGCAGTACTTC. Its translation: CATSDNRGPYEQYF.

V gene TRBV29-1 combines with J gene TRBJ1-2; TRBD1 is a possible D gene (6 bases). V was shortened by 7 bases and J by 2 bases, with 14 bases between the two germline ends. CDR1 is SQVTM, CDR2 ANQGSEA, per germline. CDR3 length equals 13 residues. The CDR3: CSAPGHTNYGYTF. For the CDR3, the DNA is TGCAGCGCCCCGGGACATACCAACTATGGCTACACCTTC.

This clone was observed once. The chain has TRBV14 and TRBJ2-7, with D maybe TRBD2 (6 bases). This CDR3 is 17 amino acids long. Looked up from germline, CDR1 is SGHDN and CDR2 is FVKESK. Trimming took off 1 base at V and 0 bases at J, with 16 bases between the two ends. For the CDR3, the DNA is TGTGCCAGCAGCCAAGTTTGGGGTAGCGGCCACTCCTACGAGCAGTACTTC. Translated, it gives CASSQVWGSGHSYEQYF.

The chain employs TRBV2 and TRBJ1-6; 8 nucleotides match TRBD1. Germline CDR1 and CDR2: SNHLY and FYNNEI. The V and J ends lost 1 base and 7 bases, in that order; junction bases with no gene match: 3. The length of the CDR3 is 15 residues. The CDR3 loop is CASSEDRGSNSPLHF. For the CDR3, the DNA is TGTGCCAGCAGTGAAGACAGGGGGTCAAATTCACCCCTCCACTTT.

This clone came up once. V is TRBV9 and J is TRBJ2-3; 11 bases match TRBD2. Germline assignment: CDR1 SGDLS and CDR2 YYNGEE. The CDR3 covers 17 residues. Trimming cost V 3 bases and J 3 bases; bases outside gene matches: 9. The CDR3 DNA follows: TGTGCCAGCAGCGACGGAACTAGCGGGAGAGGAACAGATACGCAGTATTTT. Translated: CASSDGTSGRGTDTQYF. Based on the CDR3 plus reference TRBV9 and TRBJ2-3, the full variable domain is DSGVTQTPKHLITATGQRVTLRCSPRSGDLSVYWYQQSLDQGLQFLIQYYNGEERAKGNILERFSAQQFPDLHSELNLSSLELGDSALYFCASSDGTSGRGTDTQYFGPGTRLTVL.

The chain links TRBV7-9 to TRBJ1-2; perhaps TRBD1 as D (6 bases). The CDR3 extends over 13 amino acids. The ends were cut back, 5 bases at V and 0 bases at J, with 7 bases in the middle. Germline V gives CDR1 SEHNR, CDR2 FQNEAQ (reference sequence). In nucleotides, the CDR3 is TGTGCCAGCAGCCGGACAGCTAACTATGGCTACACCTTC. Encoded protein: CASSRTANYGYTF.

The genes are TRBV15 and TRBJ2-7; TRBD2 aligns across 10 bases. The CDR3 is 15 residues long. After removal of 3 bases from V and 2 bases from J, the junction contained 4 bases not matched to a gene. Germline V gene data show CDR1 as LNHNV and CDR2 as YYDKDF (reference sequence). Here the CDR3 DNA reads TGTGCCACCAGCAGGTCTAGCGGGAGAACCTACGAGCAGTACTTC. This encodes CATSRSSGRTYEQYF. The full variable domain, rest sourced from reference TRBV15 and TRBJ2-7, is DAMVIQNPRYQVTQFGKPVTLSCSQTLNHNVMYWYQQKSSQAPKLLFHYYDKDFNNEADTPDNFQSRRPNTSFCFLDIRSPGLGDTAMYLCATSRSSGRTYEQYFGPGTRLTVT.

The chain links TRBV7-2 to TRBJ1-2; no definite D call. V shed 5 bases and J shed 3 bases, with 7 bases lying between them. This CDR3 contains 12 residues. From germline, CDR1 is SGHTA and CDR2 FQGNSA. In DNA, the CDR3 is TGTGCCAGCAGCGACCTAGACTATGGCTACACCTTC. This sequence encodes CASSDLDYGYTF.

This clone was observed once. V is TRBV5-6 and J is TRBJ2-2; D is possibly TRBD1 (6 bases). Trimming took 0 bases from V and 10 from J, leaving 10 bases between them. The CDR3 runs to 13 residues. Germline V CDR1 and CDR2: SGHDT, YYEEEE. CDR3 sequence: CASSLAQGKELFF. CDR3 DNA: TGTGCCAGCAGCTTGGCACAGGGAAAGGAGCTGTTTTTT.

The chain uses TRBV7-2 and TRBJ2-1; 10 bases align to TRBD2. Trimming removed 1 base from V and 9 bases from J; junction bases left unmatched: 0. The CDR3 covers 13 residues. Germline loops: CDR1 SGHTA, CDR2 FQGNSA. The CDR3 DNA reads TGTGCCAGCAGCTTAGGGACTAGCGGTGAGCAGTTCTTC. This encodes CASSLGTSGEQFF.

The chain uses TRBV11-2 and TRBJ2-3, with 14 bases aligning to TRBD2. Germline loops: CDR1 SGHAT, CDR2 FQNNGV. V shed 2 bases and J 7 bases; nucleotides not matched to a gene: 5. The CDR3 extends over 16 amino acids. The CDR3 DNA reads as TGTGCCAGCAGCTTACCAGGGACTAGCGGGGGAAATACGCAGTATTTT. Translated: CASSLPGTSGGNTQYF.

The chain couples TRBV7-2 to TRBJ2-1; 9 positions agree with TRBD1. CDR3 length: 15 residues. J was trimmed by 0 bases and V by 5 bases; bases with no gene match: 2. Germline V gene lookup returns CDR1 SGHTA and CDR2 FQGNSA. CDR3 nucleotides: TGTGCCAGCAGCCCGACAGGGGGCTCCTACAATGAGCAGTTCTTC. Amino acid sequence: CASSPTGGSYNEQFF. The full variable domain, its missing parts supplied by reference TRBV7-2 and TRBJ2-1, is GAGVSQSPSNKVTEKGKDVELRCDPISGHTALYWYRQSLGQGLEFLIYFQGNSAPDKSGLPSDRFSAERTGGSVSTLTIQRTQQEDSAVYLCASSPTGGSYNEQFFGPGTRLTVL.

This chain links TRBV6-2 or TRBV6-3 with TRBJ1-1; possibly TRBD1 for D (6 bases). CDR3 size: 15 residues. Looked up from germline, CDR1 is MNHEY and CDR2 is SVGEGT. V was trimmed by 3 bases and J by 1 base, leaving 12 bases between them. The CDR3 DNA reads TGTGCCAGCAGTTATCCCGGGACACAGAACACTGAAGCTTTCTTT. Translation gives CASSYPGTQNTEAFF.

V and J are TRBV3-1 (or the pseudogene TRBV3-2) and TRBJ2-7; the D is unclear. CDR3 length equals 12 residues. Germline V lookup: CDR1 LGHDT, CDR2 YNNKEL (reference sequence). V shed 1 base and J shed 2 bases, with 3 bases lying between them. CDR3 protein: CASSQAAYEQYF. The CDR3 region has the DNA TGTGCCAGCAGCCAAGCGGCCTACGAGCAGTACTTC.

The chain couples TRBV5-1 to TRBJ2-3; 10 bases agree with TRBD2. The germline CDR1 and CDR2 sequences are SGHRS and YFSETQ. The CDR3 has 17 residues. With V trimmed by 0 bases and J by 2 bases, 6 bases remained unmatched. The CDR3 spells CASSLGSGTSVTDTQYF. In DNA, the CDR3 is TGCGCCAGCAGCTTGGGGTCCGGGACTAGCGTCACAGATACGCAGTATTTT.